This T cell receptor beta chain was identified during a study of CD8 T cells in Susac syndrome. Study observations and caveats: The study admitted that it had a relatively small number of individuals in its TCR sequencing and HLA analysis.

An input of roughly 0.5 to 1 ug of RNA was subjected to reverse transcription using random hexamers. With immunoSEQ multiplex PCR, TCR beta CDR3 was amplified across 54 Vbeta and 13 Jbeta. One entry per CDR3 protein results from TCRdb running MiXCR on the immunoSEQ multiplex PCR reads. Altogether about 130,000 distinct CDR3 sequences are present, just over 90% being singletons, with the ten largest covering more than 0.25%. V gave up 7 bases and J gave up 7 bases; unmatched junction bases: 12. Germline CDR1 and CDR2: ENHRY and SYGVKD. The CDR3 is made up of 17 amino acids. In regard to this clonotype: Its target is unknown.

The multiple sclerosis controls, all treatment-naive patients, had relapsing-remitting disease that was stable or active. TEMRA cells were FACS-enriched, with CD8+ and CD4+ T cells isolated negatively. The source is a human donor with multiple sclerosis. This chain uses TRBV10-3 with TRBJ2-1; 14 positions agree with TRBD2. Specimen: CD8+ T cells from PBMCs. The CDR3: CAINGLTGTSGSNEQFF. The CDR3 bases are TGTGCCATCAACGGCCTGACCGGGACTAGCGGGAGTAATGAGCAGTTCTTC.